This entry lists 29 T cell receptor beta chains sequenced from one sample in a study of OX40 agonist ivuxolimab in advanced cancers. Here immunoSEQ multiplex PCR was the method, and the copy in TCRdb shows in-frame clones only, minus some. The table records approximately 74,000 clones, around 93% of them present only once. Sequenced material: CD4+ or CD8+ T cells sorted from blood, taken in a trial of the OX40 agonist ivuxolimab. These TCRs come from an adult with an advanced solid tumor such as melanoma, head and neck, liver or kidney cancer.

The rearrangement joins TRBV7-2 to TRBJ2-7; D is perhaps TRBD1 or TRBD2 (5 bases each). Germline V gives CDR1 SGHTA, CDR2 FQGNSA. This CDR3 contains 14 residues. V was cut by 5 bases and J by 7 bases, with 18 bases left in between. CDR3 sequence (DNA): TGTGCCAGCAGCAACCAGAGGGGCGGAGTGGAGCAGTACTTC. Amino acid sequence: CASSNQRGGVEQYF.

The J gene is TRBJ2-5, the V gene TRBV5-1, with 10 nucleotides matching TRBD1. V lost 4 bases to trimming and J lost 4 bases; unmatched junction nucleotides: 4. Germline loops: CDR1 SGHRS, CDR2 YFSETQ. The CDR3 runs to 14 residues. CDR3 coding DNA: TGCGCCAGCAGCCCCGGGACAGGGGTAGAGACCCAGTACTTC. Its protein is CASSPGTGVETQYF.

This chain links TRBV6-1 with TRBJ2-7, with 10 bases aligning to TRBD2. Germline CDR1 MNHNS, CDR2 SASEGT. V was pared by 7 bases and J by 5 bases, with 5 bases of the junction left unmatched. This CDR3 has 13 residues. The CDR3 region has the DNA TGTGCCAGCAATCTAGCGGGAGTCCACGAGCAGTACTTC. The encoded protein is CASNLAGVHEQYF.

The sample holds a few counts of this clone. This chain connects TRBV7-7 to TRBJ2-7, with D uncertain. This CDR3 spans 13 amino acids. The V gene's germline CDR1 is SSHAT and CDR2 FNYEAQ (reference sequence). V was clipped by 1 base and J by 0 bases, with 4 bases between them. The CDR3 DNA follows: TGTGCCAGCAGCTTAGACTTCTCCTACGAGCAGTACTTC. Amino acids: CASSLDFSYEQYF.

J is TRBJ1-4 and V is TRBV4-2; the D is unclear. Germline V gene lookup returns CDR1 LGHNA and CDR2 YNFKEQ. V was shortened by 0 bases and J by 0 bases, with 17 bases between the two germline ends. The CDR3 is 19 amino acids. The chain's CDR3 is CASSQEWLSRQTTNEKLFF. The DNA for the CDR3 is TGTGCCAGCAGCCAAGAGTGGTTATCCCGCCAGACAACTAATGAAAAACTGTTTTTT.

The rearrangement links TRBV7-3 to TRBJ2-3; 10 bases line up with TRBD2. The J segment lost 2 bases and the V segment lost 3 bases, leaving 2 bases of the junction unmatched. Germline loops: CDR1 SGHTA, CDR2 FQGTGA. The CDR3 is made up of 15 amino acids. In DNA form, the CDR3 reads TGTGCCAGCAGCTTGGGACTAGCGCTCACAGATACGCAGTATTTT. Residues: CASSLGLALTDTQYF. The whole variable domain, remainder taken from reference TRBV7-3 and TRBJ2-3, is GAGVSQTPSNKVTEKGKYVELRCDPISGHTALYWYRQSLGQGPEFLIYFQGTGAADDSGLPNDRFFAVRPEGSVSTLKIQRTERGDSAVYLCASSLGLALTDTQYFGPGTRLTVL.

This chain joins TRBV28 and TRBJ1-2; D is unresolved. CDR1 is MDHEN and CDR2 is SYDVKM in the germline V gene. The CDR3 has 14 residues. V dropped 8 bases and J dropped 8 bases, with 21 bases sitting between them. The chain's CDR3 is CASGRGGGIGGYTF. The CDR3 DNA follows: TGTGCCAGCGGCCGGGGAGGTGGGATAGGGGGCTACACCTTC.

CDR3: CAWSVARGTGRYQETQYF. CDR3 sequence (DNA): TGTGCCTGGAGTGTAGCGCGGGGGACAGGACGGTACCAAGAGACCCAGTACTTC. The chain has TRBV30 and TRBJ2-5; the D gene is possibly TRBD1 (8 bases). The V gene lost 0 bases and the J gene lost 0 bases, with 20 bases spanning the gap. CDR1 GTSNPN and CDR2 SVGIG come from the germline V gene (reference sequence). The CDR3 has 18 amino acids. Based on the CDR3 plus reference TRBV30 and TRBJ2-5, the full variable domain is SQTIHQWPATLVQPVGSPLSLECTVEGTSNPNLYWYRQAAGRGLQLLFYSVGIGQISSEVPQNLSASRPQDRQFILSSKKLLLSDSGFYLCAWSVARGTGRYQETQYFGPGTRLLVL.

The chain employs TRBV28 and TRBJ1-4; D is unresolved. Between the trimmed V and J ends, which lost 7 bases and 3 bases, there was a span of 15 bases. The germline CDR1 and CDR2 sequences are MDHEN and SYDVKM. The CDR3 runs to 15 residues. The CDR3 DNA reads TGTGCCAGCACCGTAAGCGGGTTCTCTAATGAAAAACTGTTTTTT. As protein: CASTVSGFSNEKLFF.

The rearrangement links TRBV25-1 to TRBJ1-3; D is uncertain. Germline V gives CDR1 MGHDK, CDR2 SYGVNS. V was cut by 10 bases and J by 7 bases, with 8 bases left in between. This CDR3 spans 10 amino acids. This CDR3 is CANLGNTIYF. In nucleotides, the CDR3 is TGTGCCAACCTCGGGAACACCATATATTTT.

The chain carries TRBV7-2 and TRBJ1-3; 7 nucleotides agree with TRBD1. Germline V gene lookup returns CDR1 SGHTA and CDR2 FQGNSA. V was clipped by 5 bases and J by 4 bases; unmatched bases: 8. This CDR3 is 15 amino acids long. The CDR3 DNA reads as TGTGCCAGCAGCCCCGGGACAGCTTCCGGAAACACCATATATTTT. The encoded protein is CASSPGTASGNTIYF.

The table lists this clone with a count of one. This CDR3 is CASSPRGQGEIQYF. For the CDR3, the DNA is TGTGCCAGCAGCCCCCGGGGACAGGGTGAAATTCAGTACTTC. This chain joins TRBV16 and TRBJ2-4; 9 bases fit TRBD1. The CDR3 runs 14 residues. V shed 4 bases, J shed 10 bases, and the junction held 8 bases outside the gene matches. Germline CDR1 reads KGHSY; CDR2 reads FQNENV.

This clone was recorded only once. This rearrangement joins TRBV6-6 to TRBJ2-4; 9 nucleotides align to TRBD2. Trimming at V came to 5 bases and at J to 9 bases, leaving 11 bases not matched to a gene. This CDR3 contains 15 residues. Germline V CDR1 and CDR2: MNHNY, SVGAGI (reference sequence). CDR3 loop: CASSLWTSEVSIQYF. The CDR3 DNA is TGTGCCAGCAGTCTCTGGACTAGCGAAGTTAGCATTCAGTACTTC.

A remark on this clone: Other DNA sequences from this sample encode an identical CDR3 as well. The gene calls are TRBV27 and TRBJ2-1; TRBD2 might be the D (6 bases). The CDR3 contains 15 residues. The V end was cut by 1 base, the J end by 3 bases, with 10 bases between. Germline V lookup: CDR1 MNHEY, CDR2 SMNVEV (reference sequence). The CDR3 spells CASSLFGGSYNEQFF. The CDR3 nucleotides read TGTGCCAGCAGTTTATTCGGGGGAAGCTACAATGAGCAGTTCTTC.

The chain recombines TRBV5-1 with TRBJ1-2; 10 bases map to TRBD1. With V trimmed by 4 bases and J by 7 bases, 4 bases remained unmatched. The CDR3 is 13 amino acids. Germline V CDR1 and CDR2: SGHRS, YFSETQ. CDR3 nucleotides: TGCGCCAGCAGCCAGGGACAGGGGTTTGGCTACACCTTC. It yields the protein CASSQGQGFGYTF.

The rearrangement joins TRBV6-6 to TRBJ2-7, with D possibly TRBD2 on 7 matching bases. V lost 7 bases and J 0 bases, leaving 16 bases between the germline ends. From germline, CDR1 is MNHNY and CDR2 SVGAGI (reference sequence). The CDR3 loop spans 15 amino acids. CDR3 bases: TGTGCCAGCACGAGGGGGGGCGATGACTCCTACGAGCAGTACTTC. Translating it yields CASTRGGDDSYEQYF.

The rearrangement uses TRBV7-3 and TRBJ2-3; possibly TRBD1 for D (6 bases). Germline CDR1 SGHTA, CDR2 FQGTGA. This CDR3 comprises 16 residues. The ends were cut back, 0 bases at V and 0 bases at J, with 10 bases in the middle. CDR3 bases: TGTGCCAGCAGCTTAACCGGGACAACTAGCACAGATACGCAGTATTTT. Translated, it gives CASSLTGTTSTDTQYF.

This clone appeared once. The chain carries TRBV27 and TRBJ1-5; D remains ambiguous. With 8 bases removed from V and 4 bases from J, the gap between germline ends came to 9 bases. Germline CDR1 is MNHEY and CDR2 is SMNVEV (reference sequence). This CDR3 spans 12 amino acids. DNA for the CDR3: TGTGCCAGCTCAAATTGGAATCAGCCCCAGCATTTT. Protein sequence: CASSNWNQPQHF.

V is TRBV18 and J is TRBJ2-2; a weak D match, TRBD1 (6 bases). Germline CDR1 KGHSH, CDR2 LQKENI. The CDR3 contains 16 residues. The V end lost 5 bases, the J end lost 1 base, and 14 bases lay between the germline ends. The CDR3 protein is CASSGTSFRNTGELFF. The CDR3 DNA reads TGTGCCAGCTCAGGGACATCTTTCCGGAACACCGGGGAGCTGTTTTTT.

Only a few counts were recorded for this clone. This chain joins TRBV9 and TRBJ1-3; D ambiguous. The CDR3 is made up of 17 amino acids. The germline V gene encodes CDR1 SGDLS and CDR2 YYNGEE. Trimming pared 0 bases from V and 0 bases from J, leaving 13 bases between. The DNA for the CDR3 is TGTGCCAGCAGCGTAGGAGGCGCGGGAGACTCTGGAAACACCATATATTTT. The encoded protein is CASSVGGAGDSGNTIYF.

The chain carries TRBV19 and TRBJ2-4, with TRBD1 as a possible D gene (6 bases). Germline CDR1 is LNHDA and CDR2 is SQIVND (reference sequence). V lost 3 bases and J lost 0, with 24 bases in between. This CDR3 comprises 20 residues. CDR3 amino acids: CASSIPNREIKNQAKNIQYF. The CDR3 DNA follows: TGTGCCAGTAGTATCCCTAACAGGGAGATTAAGAACCAAGCCAAAAACATTCAGTACTTC.

The genes are TRBV10-1 and TRBJ1-6; 7 nucleotides agree with TRBD1. Trimming took 5 bases from V and 6 from J; bases not matched to a gene: 4. The V gene's germline CDR1 is WNHNN and CDR2 SYGVQD (reference sequence). This CDR3 spans 14 amino acids. CDR3 sequence: CASSPGQINSPLHF. The CDR3 DNA reads as TGCGCCAGCAGTCCGGGACAGATTAATTCACCCCTCCACTTT.

The chain carries TRBV7-9 and TRBJ2-7, with TRBD2 identical over 11 bases. V gave up 5 bases and J gave up 5 bases; unmatched junction bases: 8. Germline CDR1 SEHNR, CDR2 FQNEAQ (reference sequence). This CDR3 is 15 amino acids long. This CDR3 is CASSETSGSPNEQYF. The CDR3 coding sequence is TGTGCCAGCAGCGAAACTAGCGGGAGCCCCAACGAGCAGTACTTC.

The chain carries TRBV2 and TRBJ1-6, with D tentatively TRBD1 (5 bases). CDR1 is SNHLY, CDR2 FYNNEI, per germline. The CDR3 is made up of 15 amino acids. Trimming shortened V by 2 bases and J by 9 bases, and 14 bases separated the two germline ends. The CDR3 spells CASSELLGVVSPLHF. CDR3 bases: TGTGCCAGCAGTGAATTGTTAGGGGTGGTTTCACCCCTCCACTTT.

The V call is TRBV28, the J call TRBJ2-7; 8 bases are shared with TRBD2. The CDR3 totals 15 residues. V was pared by 5 bases and J by 4 bases, with 10 bases of the junction left unmatched. Germline V gene data show CDR1 as MDHEN and CDR2 as SYDVKM. CDR3 in DNA: TGTGCCAGCAGTCCCACCGGGACTAGGTCATACGAGCAGTACTTC. Encoded protein: CASSPTGTRSYEQYF. Looking up the rest from reference TRBV28 and TRBJ2-7 gives the full variable domain: DVKVTQSSRYLVKRTGEKVFLECVQDMDHENMFWYRQDPGLGLRLIYFSYDVKMKEKGDIPEGYSVSREKKERFSLILESASTNQTSMYLCASSPTGTRSYEQYFGPGTRLTVT.

The gene calls are TRBV2 and TRBJ2-7, with D tentatively TRBD1 (5 bases). CDR3 size: 14 residues. Trimming took 1 base from V and 5 from J, leaving 12 bases between them. CDR1 is SNHLY and CDR2 is FYNNEI in the germline V gene. CDR3 in amino acids: CASSEVTVGNEQYF. DNA for the CDR3: TGTGCCAGCAGTGAAGTGACAGTAGGGAACGAGCAGTACTTC.

The chain uses TRBV29-1 and TRBJ1-2, with a weak D call TRBD1 (5 bases). The ends were cut back, 3 bases at V and 5 bases at J, with 7 bases in the middle. Germline V gene data show CDR1 as SQVTM and CDR2 as ANQGSEA. This CDR3 has 11 residues. Here the CDR3 reads CSVDREYGYTF. For the CDR3, the DNA is TGCAGCGTTGACAGGGAATATGGCTACACCTTC.

This clone was counted once. The gene calls are TRBV5-1 and TRBJ2-5; 9 bases map to TRBD1. V was pared by 2 bases and J by 4 bases, with 9 bases of the junction left unmatched. Germline CDR1 is SGHRS and CDR2 is YFSETQ. There are 16 residues in the CDR3. CDR3 nucleotide sequence: TGCGCCAGCAGCTTCCGTAGGACAGGGGTGACAGAGACCCAGTACTTC. It encodes CASSFRRTGVTETQYF.

V usage is TRBV18 and J usage is TRBJ1-1, with a possible D match to TRBD1 (5 bases). Trimming took 3 bases from V and 0 from J, leaving 11 bases between them. CDR1 is KGHSH and CDR2 is LQKENI in the germline V gene. The CDR3 runs 15 residues. The DNA of the CDR3 is TGTGCCAGCTCACCTCAGGGAGGGTTGAACACTGAAGCTTTCTTT. Amino acids: CASSPQGGLNTEAFF.